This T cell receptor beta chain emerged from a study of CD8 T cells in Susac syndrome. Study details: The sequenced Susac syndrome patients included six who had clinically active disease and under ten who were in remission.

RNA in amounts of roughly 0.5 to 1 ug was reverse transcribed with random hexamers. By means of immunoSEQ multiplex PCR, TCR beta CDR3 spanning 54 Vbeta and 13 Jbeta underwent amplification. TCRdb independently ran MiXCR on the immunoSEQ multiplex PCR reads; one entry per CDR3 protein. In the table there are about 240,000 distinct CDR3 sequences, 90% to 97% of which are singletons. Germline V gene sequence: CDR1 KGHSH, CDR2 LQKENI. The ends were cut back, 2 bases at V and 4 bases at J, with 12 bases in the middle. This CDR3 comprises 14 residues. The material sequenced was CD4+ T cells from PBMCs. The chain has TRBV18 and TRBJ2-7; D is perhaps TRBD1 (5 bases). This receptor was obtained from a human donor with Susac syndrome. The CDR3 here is CASSPFSREYEQYF. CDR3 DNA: TGTGCCAGCTCACCATTCAGCAGGGAATACGAGCAGTACTTC. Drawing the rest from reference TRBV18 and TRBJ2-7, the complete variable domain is NAGVMQNPRHLVRRRGQEARLRCSPMKGHSHVYWYRQLPEEGLKFMVYLQKENIIDESGMPKERFSAEFPKEGPSILRIQQVVRGDSAAYFCASSPFSREYEQYFGPGTRLTVT.